This TCR beta chain was captured in a study of PD-1 blockade in classical Hodgkin lymphoma. In the study overall: Intravenous delivery of nivolumab at 3 mg/kg to patients occurred every 2 weeks. Study-wide points: By C4D1, CD4+ diversity increased significantly, especially in complete responders. According to reports, newly diagnosed patients had lower baseline TCR diversity than healthy donors, and relapsed/refractory patients had lower baseline TCR diversity still.

The data were produced by immunoSEQ multiplex PCR, yet TCRdb's version contains in-frame clones alone and is incomplete. In the table there are about 21,000 clones, roughly nine tenths of which are singletons. The sample's time point: cycle 4 day 1 (C4D1), after less than 7 weeks of nivolumab. Every patient experienced relapse after autologous stem cell transplantation, and brentuximab vedotin exposure varied. From thawed PBMCs, CD8+ T cells were isolated by magnetic negative selection. Patients had relapsed/refractory classical Hodgkin lymphoma with complete response, partial response or progressive disease as best response. The V gene lost 0 bases and the J gene lost 2 bases, with 10 bases spanning the gap. Germline V gives CDR1 SEHNR, CDR2 FQNEAQ (reference sequence). The CDR3 totals 15 residues. The sample holds one count of this clone. Its antigen remains unknown.

This chain links TRBV7-9 with TRBJ2-5, with D unresolved. Sequencing was performed on CD8+ T cells from blood, taken before the fourth cycle of nivolumab. The TCR sequence derives from a human donor with classical Hodgkin lymphoma. As DNA, the CDR3 is TGTGCCAGCAGCTTAGCCGATGGGCCTCAAGAGACCCAGTACTTC. Protein product: CASSLADGPQETQYF.